This TCR beta chain appears in the sequencing data of a study of T cell changes during pregnancy in multiple sclerosis. This CDR3 region has 16 residues. Germline V lookup: CDR1 SGHAT, CDR2 FQNNGV. V shed 5 bases and J shed 0 bases, with 13 bases lying between them. Only in-frame clones appear in the TCRdb table, and some are missing; sequencing was by immunoSEQ multiplex PCR. The sample records 26,000 or so clones, around 90% being singletons. Here the sequenced sample was CD4+ T cells from peripheral blood mononuclear cells, taken in the first trimester of pregnancy. The clonotype originates from a female donor in good health, enrolled as a control in a pregnancy study. This chain uses TRBV11-2 with TRBJ2-2; D is ambiguous. The CDR3 region is CASSPPAGANTGELFF. The CDR3 DNA is TGTGCCAGCAGCCCCCCAGCAGGCGCGAACACCGGGGAGCTGTTTTTT.